This T cell receptor beta chain was profiled in a study of blood T cells in healthy people across ages. Through a sample-barcoded 5' primer and a J-beta primer mix, a second PCR was run for roughly 7 to 11 cycles. Each CDR3 protein gets one entry after TCRdb re-called the 5' RACE reads with MiXCR. The sample comprises 1.5 million to 2 million distinct CDR3 sequences, approximately 50% of which are singletons, and roughly 2.1% rests with the top ten. The V gene's germline CDR1 is MNHEY and CDR2 SMNVEV (reference sequence). This CDR3 has 15 amino acids. Deletions cut 4 bases from V and 5 bases from J, with 17 bases between.

The chain recombines TRBV27 with TRBJ1-2, with D perhaps matching TRBD1 (6 bases). The receptor's source is a woman in her thirties or forties in good health. Sequencing was done on a sample of blood. This CDR3 is CASSSGPGAGYGYTF. In nucleotides, the CDR3 is TGTGCCAGCAGTTCGGGCCCGGGGGCCGGATATGGCTACACCTTC.